One and the same sample provided the 14 T cell receptor beta chains below, sequenced in a study of technical replicates of blood from a handful of donors. Clones were sequenced by immunoSEQ multiplex PCR, and TCRdb holds only the in-frame ones, with some missing. The data contain 80,000 or so clones, 95% of them singletons. Sample: T cells isolated from PBMCs. These receptors were collected from a human donor in good health.

The chain links TRBV30 to TRBJ2-7; possible D gene TRBD1, 7 bases. The CDR3 consists of 14 residues. Germline CDR1 reads GTSNPN; CDR2 reads SVGIG (reference sequence). With 0 bases removed from V and 3 bases from J, the gap between germline ends came to 12 bases. CDR3 in amino acids: CAWSVGGGNYEQYF. The CDR3, as DNA: TGTGCCTGGAGTGTAGGAGGGGGCAACTACGAGCAGTACTTC.

The chain carries TRBV5-4 and TRBJ2-7; 7 bases are a match to TRBD2. CDR1 and CDR2 from the germline V gene are SGHNT and YYREEE (reference sequence). This CDR3 is built from 13 residues. Germline trimming cut 2 bases from V and 5 bases from J; bases unmatched to any gene: 4. The CDR3: CASSLAGINEQYF. The CDR3 nucleotides read TGTGCCAGCAGCTTAGCGGGAATTAACGAGCAGTACTTC.

The rearrangement links TRBV28 to TRBJ2-3; unclear D gene. V dropped 2 bases and J dropped 2 bases, with 5 bases sitting between them. The CDR3 length is 13 residues. Per the germline V gene, CDR1 is MDHEN and CDR2 is SYDVKM. CDR3 protein: CASSLIITDTQYF. The CDR3 nucleotides are TGTGCCAGCAGTTTAATCATCACAGATACGCAGTATTTT.

The chain combines TRBV9 with TRBJ2-3; D is unresolved. V was trimmed by 3 bases and J by 2 bases, leaving 10 bases between them. The germline V gene has CDR1 SGDLS and CDR2 YYNGEE. The CDR3 sequence is 14 residues long. DNA for the CDR3: TGTGCCAGCAGCGGGTCCGGGTACACAGATACGCAGTATTTT. As protein: CASSGSGYTDTQYF.

The chain joins TRBV5-1 to TRBJ1-1; 9 bases fit TRBD1. Germline loops: CDR1 SGHRS, CDR2 YFSETQ. Germline trimming cut 4 bases from V and 4 bases from J; bases unmatched to any gene: 8. The CDR3 contains 15 residues. CDR3 in amino acids: CASSTTGGDGTEAFF. The CDR3 region has the DNA TGCGCCAGCAGCACGACAGGGGGGGACGGCACTGAAGCTTTCTTT.

This sequence joins TRBV6-1 and TRBJ2-3; TRBD2 matches 8 bases. The germline V gene has CDR1 MNHNS and CDR2 SASEGT. V lost 10 bases and J lost 4; bases outside the gene matches: 7. CDR3 length: 13 residues. CDR3 region: CATREGLADTQYF. Here the CDR3 DNA reads TGTGCCACCCGGGAGGGACTCGCAGATACGCAGTATTTT.

The table lists this clone with a count of one. The chain recombines TRBV7-2 with TRBJ2-7; 11 nucleotides match TRBD2. The CDR3 has 14 amino acids. Germline CDR1 is SGHTA and CDR2 is FQGNSA. V lost 5 bases and J lost 3; bases outside the gene matches: 3. DNA for the CDR3: TGTGCCAGCAGCCTGGGACTAGCGGACTACGAGCAGTACTTC. It specifies CASSLGLADYEQYF.

The chain uses TRBV11-2 and TRBJ2-3, with 7 nucleotides matching TRBD1. V was clipped by 3 bases and J by 2 bases; unmatched bases: 5. Germline values: CDR1 SGHAT, CDR2 FQNNGV. The CDR3 runs 15 residues. CDR3 loop: CASSFWGQFTDTQYF. DNA for the CDR3: TGTGCCAGCAGCTTCTGGGGACAGTTCACAGATACGCAGTATTTT.

The count of this clone is one. This chain joins TRBV6-5 and TRBJ2-5, with a weak D call TRBD1 (6 bases). CDR3 length equals 12 residues. Germline V gene sequence: CDR1 MNHEY, CDR2 SVGAGI. V was cut by 7 bases and J by 5 bases, with 11 bases left in between. The CDR3 DNA follows: TGTGCCAGCACCACAGGGCGGGAGACCCAGTACTTC. It encodes CASTTGRETQYF.

CDR3 residues: CASMRIAGVEDTQYF. The CDR3 bases are TGTGCCAGCATGCGGATAGCGGGAGTGGAAGATACGCAGTATTTT. V gene TRBV4-2 combines with J gene TRBJ2-3; 9 nucleotides line up with TRBD2. The junction had 10 bases not matched to a gene; V was cut back by 7 bases and J by 5 bases. CDR1 LGHNA and CDR2 YNFKEQ come from the germline V gene. The CDR3 runs 15 residues.

V usage is TRBV19 and J usage is TRBJ1-1; D is unresolved. The CDR3 extends over 12 amino acids. Germline V gene data show CDR1 as LNHDA and CDR2 as SQIVND (reference sequence). Trimming stripped 5 bases from V and 8 bases from J, with 12 bases between. CDR3 coding DNA: TGTGCCAGTAGTCAACGGGGTTACGAAGCTTTCTTT. Protein: CASSQRGYEAFF.

Worth noting for this clone: The sample contains more than one DNA sequence encoding this CDR3. The rearrangement links TRBV7-2 to TRBJ2-7; 9 bases are a match to TRBD2. V lost 6 bases and J lost 1; bases outside the gene matches: 4. Germline V lookup: CDR1 SGHTA, CDR2 FQGNSA. This CDR3 spans 14 amino acids. CDR3 nucleotides: TGTGCCAGCAGTTCTAGCGGGACTTCCTACGAGCAGTACTTC. Translating gives CASSSSGTSYEQYF.

The chain employs TRBV5-1 and TRBJ1-1; 7 bases fit TRBD1. The germline gives CDR1 SGHRS, CDR2 YFSETQ. V was clipped by 5 bases and J by 0 bases; unmatched bases: 1. This CDR3 has 13 amino acids. The CDR3 here is CASRQGLNTEAFF. CDR3 in DNA: TGCGCCAGCAGACAGGGGCTGAACACTGAAGCTTTCTTT.

The chain couples TRBV25-1 to TRBJ2-4, with no clear D. Trimming pared 1 base from V and 1 base from J, leaving 5 bases between. Germline V lookup: CDR1 MGHDK, CDR2 SYGVNS. This CDR3 spans 14 amino acids. CDR3 DNA sequence: TGTGCCAGCAGTGAATTCCTGGCCAAAAACATTCAGTACTTC. The encoded protein is CASSEFLAKNIQYF.